The 19 T cell receptor beta chains given below trace back to one sample, sequenced in a study of blood T cell repertoires in COVID-19. TCRdb's table, derived via immunoSEQ multiplex PCR, lists solely in-frame clones and lacks some. The sample shows 110,000 to 150,000 clones, just under 90% of them seen only once. Sequenced input: peripheral blood. The receptors derive from a woman older than 75 with acute or convalescent COVID-19.

The chain couples TRBV6-6 to TRBJ1-5; D remains unclear. Germline CDR1 is MNHNY and CDR2 is SVGAGI (reference sequence). The CDR3 runs to 12 residues. Trimming removed 5 bases from V and 9 bases from J, with 11 bases in between. CDR3 DNA sequence: TGTGCCAGCAGTACAGCGGCTGGGCCCCAGCATTTT. Its protein product is CASSTAAGPQHF.

The genes are TRBV2 and TRBJ1-2; 8 nucleotides align to TRBD1. The CDR3 has 14 residues. From germline, CDR1 is SNHLY and CDR2 FYNNEI. The V and J ends lost 10 bases and 4 bases, in that order; junction bases with no gene match: 11. CDR3 residues: CATGAGQGSYGYTF. The DNA of the CDR3 is TGTGCCACAGGGGCCGGACAGGGCTCCTATGGCTACACCTTC.

The chain recombines TRBV29-1 with TRBJ2-7; unclear D gene. Germline values: CDR1 SQVTM, CDR2 ANQGSEA. With 7 bases removed from V and 3 bases from J, the gap between germline ends came to 10 bases. The CDR3 sequence is 11 residues long. The CDR3 DNA sequence: TGCAGCGGGAGCAATGGCTACGAGCAGTACTTC. Its protein is CSGSNGYEQYF.

V gene TRBV2 combines with J gene TRBJ1-1, with D unclear. The CDR3 covers 13 residues. V was cut by 3 bases and J by 2 bases, with 7 bases left in between. In germline, CDR1 is SNHLY, CDR2 FYNNEI. CDR3 loop: CASSDFRNTEAFF. The CDR3 nucleotides are TGTGCCAGCAGTGACTTCCGTAACACTGAAGCTTTCTTT.

This chain connects TRBV10-3 to TRBJ2-1, with D perhaps matching TRBD2 (6 bases). The CDR3 covers 16 residues. Between the trimmed V and J ends, which lost 0 bases and 9 bases, there was a span of 18 bases. Germline V gene data show CDR1 as ENHRY and CDR2 as SYGVKD. This chain's CDR3 is CAISESGDSHAGEQFF. The CDR3 DNA follows: TGTGCCATCAGTGAGTCAGGGGACTCCCACGCGGGTGAGCAGTTCTTC.

In the case of this clone: One end of the junction fails to match germline, which may point to a read error. This chain joins TRBV5-1 and TRBJ2-1, with TRBD1 matching over 9 bases. This CDR3 comprises 15 residues. CDR1 and CDR2 (germline): SGHRS, YFSETQ. CDR3 amino acids: CASILDRGSYNEQFF. CDR3 sequence (DNA): TGCGCCAGCATCTTGGACAGGGGAAGCTACAATGAGCAGTTCTTC.

This clone has only one observation. Additional DNA sequences in this sample encode the identical CDR3. The genes are TRBV18 and TRBJ1-1, with D possibly TRBD1 on 6 matching bases. The CDR3 contains 13 residues. Germline lookup yields CDR1 KGHSH and CDR2 LQKENI. V lost 3 bases and J lost 4, with 9 bases in between. The CDR3 reads CASSPPGATEAFF. CDR3 nucleotide sequence: TGTGCCAGCTCACCCCCAGGGGCCACTGAAGCTTTCTTT.

The chain couples TRBV7-2 to TRBJ1-5; D unclear. The length of the CDR3 is 14 residues. With 7 bases removed from V and 5 bases from J, the gap between germline ends came to 15 bases. Germline V CDR1 and CDR2: SGHTA, FQGNSA. The CDR3 here is CASTPSLGDQPQHF. CDR3 DNA: TGTGCCAGCACCCCGAGTTTAGGAGATCAGCCCCAGCATTTT.

V gene TRBV19 combines with J gene TRBJ1-5, with 7 bases lining up with TRBD1. The germline V gene has CDR1 LNHDA and CDR2 SQIVND (reference sequence). V was clipped by 6 bases and J by 4 bases; unmatched bases: 3. This CDR3 is 13 amino acids long. The CDR3 bases are TGTGCCAGTAGCGGGACAGTAAATCAGCCCCAGCATTTT. It translates to CASSGTVNQPQHF.

Written as DNA, the CDR3 is TGCAGCGCCCACAGGGGGCGCGACACTGAAGCTTTCTTT. This translates into CSAHRGRDTEAFF. This chain links TRBV29-1 with TRBJ1-1, with 9 bases that match TRBD1. Per germline, CDR1 SQVTM and CDR2 ANQGSEA. V lost 7 bases to trimming and J lost 3 bases; unmatched junction nucleotides: 6. This CDR3 comprises 13 residues.

This chain joins TRBV18 and TRBJ2-7; 9 bases are shared with TRBD1. V lost 3 bases to trimming and J lost 6 bases; unmatched junction nucleotides: 6. The germline V gene has CDR1 KGHSH and CDR2 LQKENI. CDR3 length: 14 residues. Here the CDR3 DNA reads TGTGCCAGCTCACCTTATGGGACAGGGTCCGAGCAGTACTTC. This encodes CASSPYGTGSEQYF. The full variable domain, with the rest looked up from reference TRBV18 and TRBJ2-7, is NAGVMQNPRHLVRRRGQEARLRCSPMKGHSHVYWYRQLPEEGLKFMVYLQKENIIDESGMPKERFSAEFPKEGPSILRIQQVVRGDSAAYFCASSPYGTGSEQYFGPGTRLTVT.

The genes are TRBV5-1 and TRBJ1-3; 8 bases match TRBD1. CDR3 length: 15 residues. With V trimmed by 4 bases and J by 2 bases, 5 bases remained unmatched. Germline V gene sequence: CDR1 SGHRS, CDR2 YFSETQ. CDR3 sequence: CASSLLTGAGNTIYF. The CDR3 region has the DNA TGCGCCAGCAGCCTCCTGACAGGGGCTGGAAACACCATATATTTT.

The V and J genes are TRBV12-5 and TRBJ1-1; no reliable D call. The V end was cut by 3 bases, the J end by 8 bases, with 16 bases between. Looked up from germline, CDR1 is LGHNT and CDR2 is FRNRAP. CDR3 length: 14 amino acids. CDR3 in amino acids: CASGFEGAGTEAFF. CDR3 nucleotide sequence: TGTGCTAGTGGTTTTGAGGGCGCTGGAACCGAAGCTTTCTTT.

This clone was seen a few times. The sample contains more than one DNA sequence encoding this CDR3. J is TRBJ2-7 and V is TRBV3-1 (or the pseudogene TRBV3-2); maybe TRBD2 (5 bases). Germline CDR1 LGHDT, CDR2 YNNKEL (reference sequence). V was trimmed by 2 bases and J by 4 bases, leaving 9 bases between them. The CDR3 consists of 13 residues. CDR3 sequence: CASSQPGGYEQYF. The CDR3 DNA is TGTGCCAGCAGCCAACCCGGCGGGTACGAGCAGTACTTC.

The count of this clone is one. One junction end does not reproduce the germline sequence, and a read error may be involved. CDR3 coding DNA: TGTGCTAGCAGCTCAGCGGGCTTATGGGCCGGGGAGCTGTTTTTT. Its protein product is CASSSAGLWAGELFF. This rearrangement joins TRBV7-7 to TRBJ2-2; D perhaps matches TRBD2 (6 bases). The CDR3 contains 15 residues. The germline V gene encodes CDR1 SSHAT and CDR2 FNYEAQ (reference sequence).

The chain has TRBV5-1 and TRBJ2-7; 9 positions match TRBD1. The V segment lost 4 bases and the J segment 1 base; nucleotides outside the gene matches: 6. This CDR3 has 15 amino acids. The germline V gene encodes CDR1 SGHRS and CDR2 YFSETQ. In DNA form, the CDR3 reads TGCGCCAGCAGCGCCCGGACAGGGGCATCCTACGAGCAGTACTTC. Translated: CASSARTGASYEQYF.

The rearrangement joins TRBV5-1 to TRBJ1-6, with a weak D call TRBD1 (5 bases). V dropped 4 bases and J dropped 7 bases, with 15 bases sitting between them. Germline V gene lookup returns CDR1 SGHRS and CDR2 YFSETQ. This CDR3 contains 15 residues. CDR3 DNA sequence: TGCGCCAGCAGCGTCGCAGGGCAGGTGAATTCACCCCTCCACTTT. As protein: CASSVAGQVNSPLHF.

This clone was counted a single time. The J gene is TRBJ1-3, the V gene TRBV19; 7 nucleotides align to TRBD1. Germline CDR1 and CDR2: LNHDA and SQIVND (reference sequence). CDR3 length equals 15 residues. The V and J ends lost 4 bases and 2 bases, in that order; junction bases with no gene match: 5. The DNA of the CDR3 is TGTGCCAGTAGTACGCCCGGGACAGCTGGAAACACCATATATTTT. Protein: CASSTPGTAGNTIYF.

The chain carries TRBV12-2 and TRBJ1-6. TRBV12-2 is given as a pseudogene. CDR3 length: 12 residues. The CDR3 DNA sequence: TGTGCAAGTCGCTTAGGAGTTTTACCCCTCCACTTT. Its translation is CASRLGVLPLHF.